This T cell receptor beta chain was identified in a study of type 1 regulatory T cells. Whole-study results and caveats: Compared with non-Tr1 cells, Tr1 cells showed a narrower TCR repertoire.

This CDR3 has 12 amino acids. The V end lost 6 bases, the J end lost 6 bases, and 8 bases lay between the germline ends. TCRdb re-analysed the reads in MiXCR, keeping a single row per CDR3 protein. The repertoire holds 60,000 to 75,000 distinct CDR3 sequences, around 20% seen once, with under 8.5% in the top ten. Only a few counts were recorded for this clonotype. Its specificity is unknown. The sample comprised cultured type 1 regulatory T (Tr1) cells, either the whole culture or a sorted fraction (not recorded which). The chain links TRBV12-3 or TRBV12-4 to TRBJ2-2, with D possibly TRBD2 on 5 matching bases. The sequence came from a human donor in good health. The CDR3 nucleotides read TGTGCCAGCAGGGCGGGTCCCGGGGAGCTGTTTTTT. Protein: CASRAGPGELFF.